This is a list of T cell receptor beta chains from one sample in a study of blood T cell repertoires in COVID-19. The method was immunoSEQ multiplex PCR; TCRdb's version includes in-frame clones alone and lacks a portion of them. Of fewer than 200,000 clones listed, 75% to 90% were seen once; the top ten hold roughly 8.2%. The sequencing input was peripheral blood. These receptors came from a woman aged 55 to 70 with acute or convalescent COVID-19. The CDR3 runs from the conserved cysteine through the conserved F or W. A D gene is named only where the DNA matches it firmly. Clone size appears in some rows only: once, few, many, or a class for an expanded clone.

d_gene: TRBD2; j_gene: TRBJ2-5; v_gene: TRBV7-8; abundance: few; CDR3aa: CASSWLAGETQYF; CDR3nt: TGTGCCAGCAGCTGGCTAGCGGGGGAGACCCAGTACTTC
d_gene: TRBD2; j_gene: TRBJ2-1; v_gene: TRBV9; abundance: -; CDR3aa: CASSVGGGAGEGLNEQFF; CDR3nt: TGTGCCAGCAGCGTAGGGGGCGGGGCGGGAGAAGGTCTCAATGAGCAGTTCTTC
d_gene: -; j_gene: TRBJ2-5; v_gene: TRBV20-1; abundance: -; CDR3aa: CSAISETQYF; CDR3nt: TGCAGTGCTATTTCGGAGACCCAGTACTTC
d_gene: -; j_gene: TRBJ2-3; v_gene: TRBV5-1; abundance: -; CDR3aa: CASSLAGGVSTDTQYF; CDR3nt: TGCGCCAGCAGCTTGGCCGGCGGGGTGAGCACAGATACGCAGTATTTT
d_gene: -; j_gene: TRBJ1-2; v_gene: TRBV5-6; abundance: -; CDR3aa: CASSFQGTSYGYTF; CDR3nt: TGTGCCAGCAGCTTCCAGGGGACCTCTTATGGCTACACCTTC
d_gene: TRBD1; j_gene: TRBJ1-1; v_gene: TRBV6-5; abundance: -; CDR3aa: CASRDRGWNTEAFF; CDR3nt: TGTGCCAGCCGGGACAGGGGATGGAACACTGAAGCTTTCTTT
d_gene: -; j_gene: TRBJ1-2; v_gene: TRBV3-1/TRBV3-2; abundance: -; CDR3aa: CASSQEGGGRYGYTF; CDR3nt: TGTGCCAGCAGCCAAGAGGGAGGGGGGCGGTATGGCTACACCTTC
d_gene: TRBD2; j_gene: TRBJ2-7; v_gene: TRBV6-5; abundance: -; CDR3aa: CASTNSGTYEQYF; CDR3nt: TGTGCCAGCACCAATAGCGGGACCTACGAGCAGTACTTC
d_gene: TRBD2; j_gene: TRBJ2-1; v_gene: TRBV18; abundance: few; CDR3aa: CASSPSSLADNEQFF; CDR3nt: TGTGCCAGCTCACCATCTTCACTAGCGGACAATGAGCAGTTCTTC
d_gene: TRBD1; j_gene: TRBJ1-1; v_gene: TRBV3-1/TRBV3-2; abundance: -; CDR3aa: CASRRISGGITEAFF; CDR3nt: TGTGCCAGCAGGCGAATTTCAGGGGGCATCACTGAAGCTTTCTTT
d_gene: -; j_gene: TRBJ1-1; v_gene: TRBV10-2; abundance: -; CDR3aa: CASSASLEGTEAFF; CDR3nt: TGCGCCAGCAGTGCTTCACTGGAGGGCACTGAAGCTTTCTTT
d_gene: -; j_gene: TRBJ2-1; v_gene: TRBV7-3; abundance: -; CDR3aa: CASSLEAVAYNEQFF; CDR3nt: TGTGCCAGCAGCTTAGAGGCGGTGGCCTACAATGAGCAGTTCTTC
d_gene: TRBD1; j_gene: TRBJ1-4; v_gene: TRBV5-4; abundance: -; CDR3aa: CASSPGGGSKKLFF; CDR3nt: TGTGCCAGCAGCCCAGGGGGTGGGAGTAAAAAACTGTTTTTT
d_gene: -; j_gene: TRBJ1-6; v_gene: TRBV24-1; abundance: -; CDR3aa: CATSDPGDPLHF; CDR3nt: TGTGCCACCAGTGACCCAGGGGATCCCCTCCACTTT
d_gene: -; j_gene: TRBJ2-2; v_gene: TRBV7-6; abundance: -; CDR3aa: CASGLGAGNTGELFF; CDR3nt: TGTGCCAGCGGCTTAGGAGCGGGTAACACCGGGGAGCTGTTTTTT
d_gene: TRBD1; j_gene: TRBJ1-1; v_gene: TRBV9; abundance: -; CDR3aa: CASSTRQGWDTEAFF; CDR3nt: TGTGCCAGCAGCACTAGACAGGGGTGGGACACTGAAGCTTTCTTT
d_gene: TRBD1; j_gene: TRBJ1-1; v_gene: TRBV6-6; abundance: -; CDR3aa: CASNLGQGISRAFF; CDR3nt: TGTGCCAGCAACTTAGGACAGGGAATCTCTCGAGCTTTCTTT
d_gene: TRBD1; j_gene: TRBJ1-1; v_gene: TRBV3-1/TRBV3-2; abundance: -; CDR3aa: CASKTGGEWTEAFF; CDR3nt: TGTGCCAGCAAAACAGGGGGCGAATGGACTGAAGCTTTCTTT